Here is one T cell receptor beta chain with its context. Its target is not known. The data originate from a study of T cell responses to AZD1222 COVID-19 vaccine. Study observations and caveats: Receipt of two AZD1222 doses was followed by a rise in Spike-specific TCR breadth and depth.

V was cut by 5 bases and J by 7 bases, with 9 bases left in between. Germline loops: CDR1 MNHEY, CDR2 SVGEGT. The CDR3 contains 13 residues. Profiling relied on immunoSEQ multiplex PCR, and the TCRdb table lists in-frame clones only, not all of them. The sample carries some 86,000 clones, under 95% recorded once. The chain joins TRBV6-2 or TRBV6-3 to TRBJ1-6; D remains unclear. The TCR originated in an adult in good health. Sequenced material: peripheral blood, taken on day 0 of AZD1222 vaccination. CDR3 nucleotides: TGTGCCAGCAGTAGGACCCGGAATTCACCCCTCCACTTT. Residues: CASSRTRNSPLHF.